This TCR beta chain was captured by sequencing in a study of beta chain bispecific antibodies for T cell cancers (dated by TCRdb to about 2021). Broadly, across the study: Healthy donor T cells were cocultured with T cell leukemia lines and bispecific antibodies, then TRBV sequencing of surviving cells measured the depletion of each TRBV family. On the cell surface, TRBV12 (TRBV12-3) was expressed by Jurkat cells, whereas TRBV5-5 was expressed by HPB-ALL cells. General conclusions and limits of the study: Relative to anti-CD19, exposure to anti-TRBV12 lowered the TRBV12-3 share of total TRBV signal by 98.9%, while TRBV12-4 dropped by 30% to 40%, a change that was not significant. Cross-reactivity of the anti-TRBV5-5 antibody with TRBV5-6 was attributed to high sequence similarity between the two genes. Apart from the targeted and closely related genes, all other TRBV family members appeared unaffected by the TRBV-directed bispecific antibodies. Each sequenced sample mixed leukemia cell line cells with normal T cells, and most targeted TRBV signal came from the leukemia cells rather than normal T cells.

This clonotype came up many times. Its antigen is currently not known. No base qualities exist here, and no much larger clone lies one base off it. In light of the paper, this sample's treatment or condition label describes: alpha-V12: anti-TRBV12 scFv linked to anti-CD3 scFv. T cells were expanded from blood mononuclear cells for approximately three days with either the anti-CD3 antibody OKT3 or CD3/CD28 Dynabeads. The anti-TRBV12 bispecific sample was derived from a coculture of Jurkat leukemia cells with normal T cells and was compared against an anti-CD19 bispecific control coculture. The culture conditions for expanded T cells were RPMI 1640 plus 10% fetal bovine serum, recombinant human IL-2 (approximately 100 IU/ml) and IL-7 (about 5.2 ng/ml). Each coculture contained approximately 5 x 10^4 normal T cells, approximately 5 x 10^4 target cells and bispecific antibody in 80 to 100 ul and was incubated for 15 to 20 hours at 37 degrees C. Every bispecific antibody was made of two single-chain variable fragments expressed in a single-chain diabody format with a His tag. The effector T cells were obtained from healthy human donors, with peripheral blood mononuclear cells isolated from leukapheresis samples by Ficoll density gradient centrifugation.

As encoded in the germline V gene, CDR1 is SGHDT while CDR2 is YYEEEE. V drops 0 bases and J drops 8 bases, leaving 5 bases in between. The CDR3 runs 12 residues from the cysteine to the phenylalanine. This entry keeps only the CDR3 DNA: 36 bases, framed from base 1. Libraries incorporated unique molecular identifier barcodes, which were used to quantify clonotypes. Qiagen AllPrep DNA/RNA Micro kits were used to isolate total RNA, and an Agilent TapeStation was used to check RNA quality. TCR beta libraries were constructed by 5' RACE, in which cDNA synthesis was followed by two PCR steps with TCR beta constant-region gene-specific primers. Sequencing of the TCR beta libraries was done on an Illumina MiSeq platform. The study's own analysis went as follows. MIGEC, MiXCR and VDJtools were used for read processing. Clonotype frequency was computed as the clonotype's share of unique molecular identifiers among all unique molecular identifiers in the sample. Nonfunctional TRBV genes classified in IMGT as pseudogenes or open reading frames, such as TRBV1, TRBV12-1 and TRBV21, were excluded. The raw public reads went through TCRdb reprocessing: fastp at Q25, MiXCR clone calling, in-frame beta chains kept. Each CDR3 protein gets just one entry, which takes the most common genes and DNA from the rows behind it. The V and J calls and clone size come from TCRdb's table, not from the authors' own analysis. This sample is represented by some 20,000 distinct CDR3 sequences; about 2% of them were singletons. The ten largest clones represent about 5.5% of the sample.

The sequence came from a human donor in good health. Some clones in this sample may be carry-over from other donors' samples. This sequence uses TRBV5-6 and TRBJ2-2; the D gene cannot be resolved reliably. The sample in question was healthy donor T cells cultured with leukemia cells, obtained from a culture containing a bispecific antibody targeting TCR Vbeta12. The nucleotides read TGTGCCAGCAGCTTGGAACTGGGGGAGCTGTTTTTT. This translates into CASSLELGELFF.